This T cell receptor beta chain was captured by sequencing in a study of cytomegalovirus exposure and HLA in healthy donors. Germline CDR1 reads SEHNR; CDR2 reads FQNEAQ (reference sequence). This CDR3 region has 11 residues. This clone was seen a handful of times. No antigen is known for it. The junction departs from germline at one end; a sequencing error may be responsible. Use of 60 Vbeta and 13 Jbeta primers characterized the PCR. Sequencing used immunoSEQ multiplex PCR; TCRdb keeps in-frame clones, though not all of them. The sample holds more than 150,000 clones, 80% seen once. Study observations and caveats: Listed as cytomegalovirus-associated were 170 or so TCR beta chains. Among TCR beta chains of equal frequency, HLA-associated ones were more clonally expanded in a later analysis.

What was sequenced was PBMCs. The receptor comes from a woman in her fifties or sixties in good health and CMV-seropositive. The chain has TRBV7-9 and TRBJ2-7, with TRBD1 matching over 8 bases. In DNA, the CDR3 is TGTGCCAGCAGCTCGGGACAGGCTTCCCTATTC. Protein sequence: CASSSGQASLF.